These 9 T cell receptor beta chains were sequenced from one sample in a study of T-cell reconstitution after alpha-beta-depleted transplantation in children. The authors prepared the TCRbeta library with unique molecular identifiers. TCRdb recomputed calls from the PCR reads with MiXCR, one row per CDR3 protein. The sample consists of some 460,000 distinct CDR3 sequences, roughly 17% of them appearing once. This sample comprised PBMCs, mostly from graft donor cells, obtained 360 days after TCRalphabeta/CD19-depleted stem cell transplant. The source is a boy in the first two years of life who had a stem cell transplant for Wiskott-Aldrich syndrome, so the T cells may come from the graft donor.

V gene TRBV2 combines with J gene TRBJ1-1; D remains unclear. Germline V CDR1 and CDR2: SNHLY, FYNNEI. V lost 10 bases, J lost 2 bases, and 14 bases lay in between. The CDR3 consists of 13 residues. Here the CDR3 reads CAMSGEKNTEAFF. CDR3 coding DNA: TGTGCCATGTCCGGGGAGAAAAACACTGAAGCTTTCTTT.

The sample holds a few counts of this clonotype. V gene TRBV25-1 combines with J gene TRBJ2-7, with D possibly matching TRBD1 (7 bases). Per germline, CDR1 MGHDK and CDR2 SYGVNS. The CDR3 has 13 amino acids. Trimming took off 8 bases at V and 6 bases at J, with 17 bases between the two ends. The CDR3 spells CASHRGLGGEQYF. CDR3 DNA: TGTGCCAGCCACAGGGGATTGGGAGGCGAGCAGTACTTC.

The gene calls are TRBV5-1 and TRBJ1-2; D gene unclear. The ends were cut back, 0 bases at V and 8 bases at J, with 11 bases in the middle. Germline V lookup: CDR1 SGHRS, CDR2 YFSETQ. This CDR3 contains 13 residues. CDR3 nucleotide sequence: TGCGCCAGCAGCTTGGTACAGAGTGGCGGCTACACCTTC. Protein: CASSLVQSGGYTF.

The chain combines TRBV20-1 with TRBJ2-1; D uncertain. This CDR3 contains 13 residues. V was cut by 0 bases and J by 4 bases, with 7 bases left in between. Germline V gene sequence: CDR1 DFQATT, CDR2 SNEGSKA (reference sequence). CDR3 loop: CSARERKYNEQFF. The CDR3 DNA is TGCAGTGCTAGAGAGCGGAAATACAATGAGCAGTTCTTC.

The rearrangement links TRBV10-1 to TRBJ2-5, with 9 bases fitting TRBD2. CDR3 length equals 16 residues. Trimming at V came to 3 bases and at J to 2 bases, leaving 7 bases not matched to a gene. Looked up from germline, CDR1 is WNHNN and CDR2 is SYGVQD (reference sequence). CDR3 DNA sequence: TGCGCCAGCAGTGACGGGGAGACTAGCGGACAAGAGACCCAGTACTTC. Translation: CASSDGETSGQETQYF.

This clonotype was counted at least ten times. This sequence joins TRBV5-1 and TRBJ2-7, with TRBD1 matching 9 bases. CDR3 length equals 15 residues. Germline-derived CDR1 and CDR2 are SGHRS and YFSETQ. The V gene end was trimmed by 4 bases and the J gene end by 3 bases; junction bases not matched to a gene: 8. CDR3 in DNA: TGCGCCAGCAGCAGTCCGGGACAGGGTTTCTACGAGCAGTACTTC. It encodes CASSSPGQGFYEQYF. Variable domain in full (rest from reference TRBV5-1 and TRBJ2-7): KAGVTQTPRYLIKTRGQQVTLSCSPISGHRSVSWYQQTPGQGLQFLFEYFSETQRNKGNFPGRFSGRQFSNSRSEMNVSTLELGDSALYLCASSSPGQGFYEQYFGPGTRLTVT.

The chain recombines TRBV10-3 with TRBJ1-2; 7 positions agree with TRBD1. Germline CDR1 and CDR2: ENHRY and SYGVKD. Trimming took 2 bases from V and 2 from J; bases not matched to a gene: 5. This CDR3 contains 15 residues. CDR3 DNA: TGTGCCATCAGTGAGGAGGGGGCGCGGAACTATGGCTACACCTTC. Translated, it gives CAISEEGARNYGYTF.

The chain is built from TRBV5-1 and TRBJ1-2; perhaps TRBD1 as D (5 bases). CDR3 length equals 12 residues. Trimming took 3 bases from V and 5 from J, leaving 8 bases between them. The germline V gene has CDR1 SGHRS and CDR2 YFSETQ. CDR3 DNA: TGCGCCAGCAGCTACGACAGATATGGCTACACCTTC. This gives the protein CASSYDRYGYTF.

The CDR3 is CASTPGQGASYNEQFF. The CDR3 DNA reads TGCGCCAGCACCCCAGGACAGGGGGCCTCCTACAATGAGCAGTTCTTC. The chain couples TRBV5-1 to TRBJ2-1; 11 bases fit TRBD1. J gave up 0 bases and V 6 bases, and 5 bases lay outside the gene matches. The CDR3 runs to 16 residues. Looked up from germline, CDR1 is SGHRS and CDR2 is YFSETQ.